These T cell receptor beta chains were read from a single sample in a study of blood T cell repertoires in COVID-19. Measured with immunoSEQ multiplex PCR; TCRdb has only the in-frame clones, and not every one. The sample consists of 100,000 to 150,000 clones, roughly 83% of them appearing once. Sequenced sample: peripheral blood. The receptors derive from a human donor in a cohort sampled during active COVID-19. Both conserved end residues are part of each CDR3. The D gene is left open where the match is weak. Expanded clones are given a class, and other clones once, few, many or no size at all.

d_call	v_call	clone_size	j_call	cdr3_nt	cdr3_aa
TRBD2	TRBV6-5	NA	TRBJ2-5	TGTGCCAGCAGGCCCTCCGGGGGGGGCCGGGCGACCCAGTACTTC	CASRPSGGGRATQYF
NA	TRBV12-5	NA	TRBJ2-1	TGTGCTAGTGGTTTGGTACTCGGGACTTCCTCCGGCTCCTACAATGAGCAGTTCTTC	CASGLVLGTSSGSYNEQFF
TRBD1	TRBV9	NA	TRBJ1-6	TGTGCCAGCGGCACGGACAGGGGGCAAGGGAATTCACCCCTCCACTTT	CASGTDRGQGNSPLHF
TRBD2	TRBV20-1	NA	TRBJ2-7	TGCAGTGCTAGTAGTTCTAGCGGGAGAAGCGAGCAGTACTTC	CSASSSSGRSEQYF
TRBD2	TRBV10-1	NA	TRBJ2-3	TGCGCCAGCAGCCTAGCGGGAGCAACAGATACGCAGTATTTT	CASSLAGATDTQYF
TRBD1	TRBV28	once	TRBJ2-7	TGTGCCAGCAGATTCCCCGGGACAGGGATACACGAGCAGTACTTC	CASRFPGTGIHEQYF
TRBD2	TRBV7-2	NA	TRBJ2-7	TGTGCCAGCAGCTTAGCGCTCCTAGCGGGGAACGAGCAGTACTTC	CASSLALLAGNEQYF
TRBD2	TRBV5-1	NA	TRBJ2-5	TGCGCCAGAGGACTAGCGGGAGAGACCCAGTACTTC	CARGLAGETQYF
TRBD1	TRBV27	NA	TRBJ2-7	TGTGCCACCAATCGAATAGGACAGGCAACCTACGAGCAGTACTTC	CATNRIGQATYEQYF
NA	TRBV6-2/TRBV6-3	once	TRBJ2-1	TGTGCCAGCAGTTCGAGCAATGAGCAGTTCTTC	CASSSSNEQFF
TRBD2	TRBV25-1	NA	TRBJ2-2	TGTGCCAGCAGTGAAGTGTGGGGGGGCACCGGGGAGCTGTTTTTT	CASSEVWGGTGELFF
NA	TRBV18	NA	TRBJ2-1	TGTGCCAGCTCACTAGGACAGAGTAACAATGAGCAGTTCTTC	CASSLGQSNNEQFF
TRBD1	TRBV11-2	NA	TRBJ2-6	TGTGCCAGCAGCTTAGATTACAGGGGTTCTGGGGCCAACGTCCTGACTTTC	CASSLDYRGSGANVLTF
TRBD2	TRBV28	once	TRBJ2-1	TGTGCCAGCAGTCCGGGACTAGCGGGAGTTGGGAATGAGCAGTTCTTC	CASSPGLAGVGNEQFF
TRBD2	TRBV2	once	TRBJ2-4	TGTGCCAGCGGTAGCGGGAGGGCCCGGGCCAAAAACATTCAGTACTTC	CASGSGRARAKNIQYF
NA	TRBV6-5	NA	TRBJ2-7	TGTGCCAGCTCCATAGCACGAACAGGCACGGTCTTTCGGTACTTC	CASSIARTGTVFRYF
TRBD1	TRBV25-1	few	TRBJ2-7	TGTGCCAGCAGTGAATCACGCCGGACAGGGACAGACGAGCAGTACTTC	CASSESRRTGTDEQYF
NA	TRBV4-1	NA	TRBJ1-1	TGCGCCAGCAGCCAAGATTGGGAGGACATAGCGGCTTTCTTT	CASSQDWEDIAAFF
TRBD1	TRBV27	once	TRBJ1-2	TGTGCCAGCAGTTTTGGCGGAGACAGGGAGAAAGGCTACACCTTC	CASSFGGDREKGYTF
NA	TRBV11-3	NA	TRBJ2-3	TGTGCCAGCAGCTTGGGCCAGATTAGCACAGATACGCAGTATTTT	CASSLGQISTDTQYF
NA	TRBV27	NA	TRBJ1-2	TGTGCCAGCAGTTATTCGCACAGGGTCAACTATGGCTACACCTTC	CASSYSHRVNYGYTF
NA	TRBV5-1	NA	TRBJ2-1	TGCGCCAGCAGCTTGGCCCAAGTAAGAGCTGCGTATGAGCAGTTCTTC	CASSLAQVRAAYEQFF
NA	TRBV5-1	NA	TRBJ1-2	TGCGCCAGCGGGAGCGCACCCAACTATGGCTACACCTTC	CASGSAPNYGYTF
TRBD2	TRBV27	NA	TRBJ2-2	TGTGCCAGCAGTTGGAGACTAGCGGGATCGTTTACCGGGGAGCTGTTTTTT	CASSWRLAGSFTGELFF
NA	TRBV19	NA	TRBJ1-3	TGTGCCAGTCGCCACCCTAGCTCTGGAAACACCATATATTTT	CASRHPSSGNTIYF
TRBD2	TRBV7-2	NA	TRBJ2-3	TGTGCCAGCGTAAGGGGACTACCTCTCGATACGCAGTATTTT	CASVRGLPLDTQYF
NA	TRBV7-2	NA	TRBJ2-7	TGTGCCAGCAGCTTACTCCCCCTCGAGCAGTACTTC	CASSLLPLEQYF
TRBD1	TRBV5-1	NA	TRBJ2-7	TGCGCCAGCGTCTCGGGACAGGGGATCGGCGAGCAGTACTTC	CASVSGQGIGEQYF
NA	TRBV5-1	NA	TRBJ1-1	TGCGCCAGCAGCCCACTCATGAACACTGAAGCTTTCTTT	CASSPLMNTEAFF
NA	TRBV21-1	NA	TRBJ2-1	TGTGCCAGCAGAAAAAGGCTTAGCGGTTCCCAAGCCAGCTCCTACAATGAGCAGTTCTTC	CASRKRLSGSQASSYNEQFF
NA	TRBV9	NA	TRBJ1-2	TGTGCCAGCTCGGACAGAAACTATGGCTACACCTTC	CASSDRNYGYTF
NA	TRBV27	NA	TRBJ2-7	TGTGCCAGCAGTTTTTTCGCAGGCAAACCCTACGAGCAGTACTTC	CASSFFAGKPYEQYF
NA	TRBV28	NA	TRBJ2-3	TGTGCCAGCATGGAGGGGGCGGGTACGCAGTATTTT	CASMEGAGTQYF
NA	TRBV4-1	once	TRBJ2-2	TGCGCCAGCAGCCAAGACAGGTCCGAACACGGGGAGCTGTTTTTT	CASSQDRSEHGELFF
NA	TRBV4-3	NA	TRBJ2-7	TGCGCCAGCAGCCTACAAGGGGTAGAGCAGTACTTC	CASSLQGVEQYF
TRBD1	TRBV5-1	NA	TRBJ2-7	TGCGCCAGCACAGGGGACAGGGGAGGTTCCAACGAGCAGTACTTC	CASTGDRGGSNEQYF
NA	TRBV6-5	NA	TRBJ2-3	TGTGCCAGCAGCCTACCCGGGACAGATACGCAGTATTTT	CASSLPGTDTQYF
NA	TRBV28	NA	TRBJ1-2	TGTGCCAGCCGGGGGACCGGGACGAACTATGGCTACACCTTC	CASRGTGTNYGYTF
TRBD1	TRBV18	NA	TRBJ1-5	TGTGCCAGCTCCCGCGGGACAGAGAGTACTCAGCCCCAGCATTTT	CASSRGTESTQPQHF
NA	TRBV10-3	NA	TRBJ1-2	TGTGCCATCAGTGGAGTGAACTATGGCTACACCTTC	CAISGVNYGYTF
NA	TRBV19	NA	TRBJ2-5	TGTGCCAGTAGTTGGGGGGTGCAAGAGACCCAGTACTTC	CASSWGVQETQYF
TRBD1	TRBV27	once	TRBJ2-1	TGTGCCAGTTATTCCGGGACAGGGGCCTACAATGAGCAGTTCTTC	CASYSGTGAYNEQFF
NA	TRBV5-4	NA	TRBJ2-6	TGTGCCAGCAGCGATTTCAGGGGTTCTGGGGCCAACGTCCTGACTTTC	CASSDFRGSGANVLTF
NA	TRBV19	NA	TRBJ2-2	TGTGCCAGTAGTACAATAGATACGAACACCGGGGAGCTGTTTTTT	CASSTIDTNTGELFF
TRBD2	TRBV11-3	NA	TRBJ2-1	TGTGCCAGCAGCTCGAAGGGCGGTAGCGGGGGGGCCTGGCAGTTCTTC	CASSSKGGSGGAWQFF
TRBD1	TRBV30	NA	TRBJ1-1	TGTGCCTGGAGTGCGCGACAGGGCTGGACTGAAGCTTTCTTT	CAWSARQGWTEAFF
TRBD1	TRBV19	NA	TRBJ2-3	TGTGCCAGTACCCCTGGGACAGGGTCGTCTACGCAGTATTTT	CASTPGTGSSTQYF
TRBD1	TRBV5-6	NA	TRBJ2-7	TGTGCCAGCAGCTCGGGACAGGGTGCCGAGCAGTACTTC	CASSSGQGAEQYF
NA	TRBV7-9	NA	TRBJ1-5	TGTGCCAGCAGCCGCGAGGGGGTAGCTGGCAATCAGCCCCAGCATTTT	CASSREGVAGNQPQHF
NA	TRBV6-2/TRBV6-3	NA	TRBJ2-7	TGTGCCAGCAGTTACTATCAGGGCTACGAGCAGTACTTC	CASSYYQGYEQYF
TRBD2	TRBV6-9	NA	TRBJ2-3	TGTGCCAGCAGACCACCTCCGGGACTAGCAAGAGTCAAGTCGAGCACAGATACGCAGTATTTT	CASRPPPGLARVKSSTDTQYF
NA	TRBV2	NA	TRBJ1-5	TGTGCCAGCAGTCGGACAGATAGCAATCAGCCCCAGCATTTT	CASSRTDSNQPQHF
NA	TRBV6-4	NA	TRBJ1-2	TGTGCCAGCAGTGACCCTGCCCAGGGTAACTATGGCTACACCTTC	CASSDPAQGNYGYTF
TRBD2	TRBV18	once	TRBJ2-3	TGTGCCAGCTCCCCTAGCGGGAGTGTCACAGATACGCAGTATTTT	CASSPSGSVTDTQYF
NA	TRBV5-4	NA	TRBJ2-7	TGTGCCAGCAGCTTCCGGGGGACCTCCTACGAGCAGTACTTC	CASSFRGTSYEQYF
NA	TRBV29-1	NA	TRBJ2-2	TGCAGCGTCTTGGGGGCCGGGCTTAACACCGGGGAGCTGTTTTTT	CSVLGAGLNTGELFF
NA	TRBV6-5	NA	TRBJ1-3	TGTGCCAGCAGTTACAAAGGAGCATCCTCTGGAAACACCATATATTTT	CASSYKGASSGNTIYF